This T cell receptor (beta chain) was retrieved from a study of monozygotic twins with inflammatory bowel disease. General study findings and limits: Among IBD patients, TCRbeta diversity (inverse Simpson) was lower than in healthy co-twins.

TCRdb re-called the 5' RACE reads and shows each CDR3 protein once, DNA omitted. This table lists 70,000 to 95,000 distinct CDR3 sequences. To note about this clonotype: What it binds is unknown.

Per the germline V gene, CDR1 is DFQATT and CDR2 is SNEGSKA (reference sequence). The length of the CDR3 is 15 residues. Blood (around 2.5 ml) was collected from every donor individually. This chain uses TRBV20-1 with TRBJ2-3; absent DNA, TCRdb's TRBD2 call cannot be checked. The sample was blood. This sequence was found in a human donor with ulcerative colitis or Crohn's disease, or a healthy co-twin of an affected twin (not recorded which). This CDR3 reads CSASPPGLVPDTQYF.